This entry features one T cell receptor beta chain sequence. This sample was included in a study of blood T cell repertoires in COVID-19. Some clones are missing from TCRdb's copy, which holds only in-frame ones; the method was immunoSEQ multiplex PCR. Here the sample spans 43,000 or so clones, over 75% being singletons. This receptor was obtained from an older woman with acute or convalescent COVID-19. Specimen: peripheral blood.

CDR3 nucleotides: TGTGCCGAAGTCAGGGTCTCCTATAATTCACCCCTCCACTTT. This translates into CAEVRVSYNSPLHF. The chain joins TRBV11-3 to TRBJ1-6; TRBD1 might be the D (5 bases). The CDR3 is 14 amino acids. CDR1 SGHNT and CDR2 YENEEA come from the germline V gene. V dropped 11 bases and J dropped 0 bases, with 11 bases sitting between them.